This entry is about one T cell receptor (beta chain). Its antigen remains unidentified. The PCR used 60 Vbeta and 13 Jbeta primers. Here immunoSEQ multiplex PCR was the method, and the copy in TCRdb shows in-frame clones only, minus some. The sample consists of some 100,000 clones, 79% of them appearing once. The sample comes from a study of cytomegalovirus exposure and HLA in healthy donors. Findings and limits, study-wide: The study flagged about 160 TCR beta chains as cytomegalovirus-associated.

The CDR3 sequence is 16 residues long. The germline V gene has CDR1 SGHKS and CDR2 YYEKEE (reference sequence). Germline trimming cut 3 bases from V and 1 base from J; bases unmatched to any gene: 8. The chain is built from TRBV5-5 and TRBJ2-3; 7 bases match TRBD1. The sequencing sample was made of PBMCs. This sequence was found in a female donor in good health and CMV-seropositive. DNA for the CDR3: TGTGCCAGCAGCTCCACAGGGGCTCCACGCACAGATACGCAGTATTTT. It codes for CASSSTGAPRTDTQYF.